A selection of T cell receptor beta chains follows, all from one sample in a study of cytomegalovirus exposure and HLA in healthy donors. Libraries were prepared by immunoSEQ multiplex PCR; TCRdb keeps only in-frame clonotypes and omits some of them. Found here are roughly 100,000 clones, around 75% of them singletons; the top ten hold 2.5% to 3.5%. The sample taken for sequencing was PBMCs. These TCRs come from a male donor in good health and CMV-seropositive. CDR3s include the opening cysteine and the closing phenylalanine or tryptophan. The size entry is marked missing in some rows and otherwise reads once, few, many or a size class.

TRBV4-3,TRBJ1-1,.,CASGAGGRTEAFF
TRBV7-3,TRBJ1-3,few,CASSLSSTGPGNTIYF
TRBV9,TRBJ2-3,.,CASSPIDSPTDTQYF
TRBV6-6,TRBJ1-1,.,CASRTGGNTEAFF
TRBV13,TRBJ2-5,few,CASAAVVAGGPSETQYF
TRBV5-1,TRBJ1-2,once,CASSLVAGSDYEGYTF
TRBV25-1,TRBJ1-1,.,CASRSRSGGMNTEAFF
TRBV30,TRBJ2-3,once,CAWRGLAGVDTQYF
TRBV2,TRBJ1-4,few,CASSTPGTNEKLFF
TRBV6-5,TRBJ1-1,once,CASSYSAGEGGAFF
TRBV5-1,TRBJ2-2,few,CASSSGLAGGNTGELFF
TRBV4-3,TRBJ1-1,.,CASSQDRGTGMNTEAFF
TRBV6-6,TRBJ1-5,few,CASSRTGDSNQPQHF
TRBV28,TRBJ2-6,.,CASSLLRGASGANVLTF
TRBV7-6,TRBJ2-3,few,CASSPPAGIGTDTQYF
TRBV29-1,TRBJ1-1,.,CSVVWRQGRTEAFF
TRBV27,TRBJ1-5,.,CATSRGGQGVYQPQHF
TRBV5-1,TRBJ2-1,.,CASSLEGGAYNEQFF
TRBV4-1,TRBJ1-2,.,CASSQTGLTYGYTF
TRBV5-1,TRBJ2-1,.,CASSWLAGASYNEQFF
TRBV28,TRBJ2-4,once,CASSTTSGLKNIQYF
TRBV4-2,TRBJ1-3,.,CASSQGGENTIYF
TRBV7-2,TRBJ2-5,.,CASSPYQETQYF
TRBV4-1,TRBJ1-2,few,CASSLEVYRGHGYTF
TRBV2,TRBJ1-5,.,CASTGTGGEQPQNF
TRBV30,TRBJ1-5,few,CAWSQGAGYSNQPQNF
TRBV5-1,TRBJ2-1,.,CASSLAAGSSYNEQFF
TRBV27,TRBJ2-7,.,CATAAGGLYEQYF
TRBV2,TRBJ2-7,.,CASSEPGVYEQYF
TRBV7-2,TRBJ2-7,.,CASSAILGSSGSGEQYF
TRBV7-6,TRBJ1-1,.,CASSPPGGARTEAFF
TRBV28,TRBJ1-2,.,CASSFPEQGNYGYTF
TRBV7-3,TRBJ2-2,.,CASSNLAGSTRELFF
TRBV7-2,TRBJ2-5,few,CASSSRVQETQYF
TRBV27,TRBJ2-3,.,CASREGLQDTQYF
TRBV7-8,TRBJ1-1,.,CASSSLTGGGFGTEAFF
TRBV4-2,TRBJ1-1,few,CASCPHRGGNTEAFF
TRBV23-1,TRBJ2-1,.,CASSQSDGTGLDEQFF
TRBV7-2,TRBJ2-7,.,CASRGASSYEQYF
TRBV5-4,TRBJ1-6,.,CASRRTDRNSPLHF
TRBV10-1,TRBJ1-4,medium-sized,CASTQDTPNEKLFF
TRBV6-4,TRBJ1-2,.,CASSASTGGAGGYTF
TRBV28,TRBJ1-5,.,CASSSATEGNQPQHF